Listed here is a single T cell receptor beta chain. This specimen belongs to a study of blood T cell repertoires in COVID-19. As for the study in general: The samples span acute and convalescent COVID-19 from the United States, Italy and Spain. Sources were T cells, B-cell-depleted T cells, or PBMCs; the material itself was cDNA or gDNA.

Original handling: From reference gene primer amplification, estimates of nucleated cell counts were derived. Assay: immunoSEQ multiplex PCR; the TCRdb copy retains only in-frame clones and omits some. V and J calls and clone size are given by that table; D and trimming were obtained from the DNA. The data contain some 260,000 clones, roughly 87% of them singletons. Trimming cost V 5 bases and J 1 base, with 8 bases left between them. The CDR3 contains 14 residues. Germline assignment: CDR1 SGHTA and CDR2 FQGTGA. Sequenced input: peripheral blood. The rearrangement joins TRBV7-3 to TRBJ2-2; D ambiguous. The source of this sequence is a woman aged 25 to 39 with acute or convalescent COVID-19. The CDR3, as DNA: TGTGCCAGCAGCCCCTCCAGGAACACCGGGGAGCTGTTTTTT. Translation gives CASSPSRNTGELFF.